Below, one T cell receptor beta chain is given with its context. This record comes from a study of blood T cell repertoires in COVID-19. Study at large: Sample material is recorded as cDNA or gDNA derived from T cells, B-cell-depleted T cells, or PBMCs.

J was trimmed by 2 bases and V by 4 bases; bases with no gene match: 5. From germline, CDR1 is SGHDT and CDR2 YYEEEE. The CDR3 has 15 amino acids. Profiling relied on immunoSEQ multiplex PCR, and the TCRdb table lists in-frame clones only, not all of them. The table shows about 180,000 clones, with approximately 80% occurring only once. The sequencing input was PBMCs or T cells enriched from blood (not recorded which). This rearrangement joins TRBV5-6 to TRBJ1-2, with 10 bases matching TRBD1. This clonotype originated in a man aged 55 to 70 who had been exposed to COVID-19. The CDR3 DNA is TGTGCCAGCAGCCTGACAGGGGGCTCAAACTATGGCTACACCTTC. Encoded protein: CASSLTGGSNYGYTF.